The 13 T cell receptor beta chains reported below all come from one sample, sequenced in a study of blood T cell repertoires in COVID-19. Sequencing was performed with immunoSEQ multiplex PCR; in TCRdb, only in-frame clones are kept and a portion is missing. The repertoire has some 120,000 clones, 75% to 90% of them found once; the top ten carry around 30%. Sequencing was performed on peripheral blood. All receptors derive from a man aged 65 to 85 with active or convalescent COVID-19.

The chain has TRBV18 and TRBJ2-7; D gene ambiguous. The CDR3 extends over 15 amino acids. Germline CDR1 KGHSH, CDR2 LQKENI. V dropped 0 bases and J dropped 1 base, with 10 bases sitting between them. This CDR3 reads CASSPPASLSYEQYF. The DNA for the CDR3 is TGTGCCAGCTCACCACCGGCATCGTTATCCTACGAGCAGTACTTC.

This clone occurred once. This chain uses TRBV6-6 with TRBJ2-3; TRBD2 might be the D (5 bases). Trimming cost V 5 bases and J 9 bases, with 15 bases left between them. The CDR3 has 13 residues. Looked up from germline, CDR1 is MNHNY and CDR2 is SVGAGI (reference sequence). CDR3 residues: CASSVDFPGTQYF. CDR3 coding DNA: TGTGCCAGCAGTGTTGATTTTCCGGGGACGCAGTATTTT.

In this sample, this clone turned up a few times. The V call is TRBV15, the J call TRBJ2-3; TRBD1 might be the D (5 bases). V dropped 0 bases and J dropped 5 bases, with 9 bases sitting between them. The CDR3 spans 14 residues. CDR1 is LNHNV and CDR2 is YYDKDF in the germline V gene (reference sequence). The CDR3 DNA is TGTGCCACCAGCAGAGATGAGACAGTAGATACGCAGTATTTT. It specifies CATSRDETVDTQYF.

In this sample, this clone turned up once. This chain uses TRBV19 with TRBJ1-1; no definite D call. CDR1 and CDR2 from the germline V gene are LNHDA and SQIVND (reference sequence). This CDR3 spans 11 amino acids. V lost 5 bases and J lost 5, with 6 bases in between. CDR3 in amino acids: CASSERTEAFF. The DNA of the CDR3 is TGTGCCAGTAGTGAGAGGACTGAAGCTTTCTTT.

The CDR3 sequence: CASSLVATSANNEQFF. The CDR3 DNA is TGCGCCAGCAGCTTGGTCGCGACTAGCGCTAACAATGAGCAGTTCTTC. The J gene is TRBJ2-1, the V gene TRBV5-1; 8 bases line up with TRBD2. The CDR3 runs to 16 residues. The ends lost 0 bases at V and 5 bases at J; junction bases unmatched: 7. CDR1 is SGHRS, CDR2 YFSETQ, per germline.

The chain employs TRBV27 and TRBJ1-4, with D maybe TRBD1 (6 bases). CDR1 is MNHEY and CDR2 is SMNVEV in the germline V gene (reference sequence). The CDR3 consists of 14 residues. Trimming removed 2 bases from V and 4 bases from J, with 8 bases in between. The chain's CDR3 is CASSLTRGNEKLFF. The CDR3 DNA reads as TGTGCCAGCAGTTTAACCAGGGGTAATGAAAAACTGTTTTTT.

V and J are TRBV3-1 (or the pseudogene TRBV3-2) and TRBJ1-2, with D tentatively TRBD1 (5 bases). The V gene lost 0 bases and the J gene lost 6 bases, with 14 bases spanning the gap. The germline V gene encodes CDR1 LGHDT and CDR2 YNNKEL (reference sequence). This CDR3 spans 15 amino acids. CDR3 sequence (DNA): TGTGCCAGCAGCCAAGATGGCAGGGTGTCTCATGGCTACACCTTC. Translating gives CASSQDGRVSHGYTF.

The rearrangement uses TRBV12-3 or TRBV12-4 and TRBJ2-5; TRBD1 matches at 7 bases. The CDR3 extends over 13 amino acids. The junction had 1 base not matched to a gene; V was cut back by 1 base and J by 5 bases. In nucleotides, the CDR3 is TGTGCCAGCAGTTTAGGCAGGGGGGAGACCCAGTACTTC. Amino acids: CASSLGRGETQYF.

The V and J genes are TRBV7-9 and TRBJ1-2; D is uncertain. Trimming left V 2 bases short and J 5 bases short, with 12 bases between. Germline-derived CDR1 and CDR2 are SEHNR and FQNEAQ (reference sequence). CDR3 length equals 14 residues. For the CDR3, the DNA is TGTGCCAGCAGCTTAAGGGAGACGGGGTATGGCTACACCTTC. This codes for CASSLRETGYGYTF.

The rearrangement links TRBV19 to TRBJ1-5; no firm D call. Germline V gene lookup returns CDR1 LNHDA and CDR2 SQIVND (reference sequence). Trimming took off 3 bases at V and 3 bases at J, with 12 bases between the two ends. This CDR3 region has 15 residues. CDR3 sequence reads: CASSIDGMTNQPQHF. CDR3 DNA: TGTGCCAGTAGTATCGACGGGATGACCAATCAGCCCCAGCATTTT.

The chain is built from TRBV18 and TRBJ2-1; D perhaps matches TRBD2 (6 bases). CDR3 length equals 17 residues. Germline lookup yields CDR1 KGHSH and CDR2 LQKENI. Trimming removed 0 bases from V and 0 bases from J, with 12 bases in between. CDR3 in DNA: TGTGCCAGCTCACCACCGGGAGGTCAAAGCTCCTACAATGAGCAGTTCTTC. Its protein is CASSPPGGQSSYNEQFF. Drawing the rest from reference TRBV18 and TRBJ2-1, the complete variable domain is NAGVMQNPRHLVRRRGQEARLRCSPMKGHSHVYWYRQLPEEGLKFMVYLQKENIIDESGMPKERFSAEFPKEGPSILRIQQVVRGDSAAYFCASSPPGGQSSYNEQFFGPGTRLTVL.

The V gene is TRBV28, the J gene TRBJ1-2; D ambiguous. Per the germline V gene, CDR1 is MDHEN and CDR2 is SYDVKM. This CDR3 has 13 amino acids. V was pared by 3 bases and J by 5 bases, with 10 bases between. The CDR3 DNA sequence: TGTGCCAGCAGTTTGGGCAGCCAATATGGCTACACCTTC. It codes for CASSLGSQYGYTF.

The V gene is TRBV10-3, the J gene TRBJ2-7; TRBD2 matches 7 bases. This CDR3 spans 12 amino acids. Germline assignment: CDR1 ENHRY and CDR2 SYGVKD. J lost 2 bases, V lost 7 bases, and 2 bases had no gene match. As DNA, the CDR3 is TGTGCCATCACTAGCGGCCCCTACGAGCAGTACTTC. Protein: CAITSGPYEQYF.